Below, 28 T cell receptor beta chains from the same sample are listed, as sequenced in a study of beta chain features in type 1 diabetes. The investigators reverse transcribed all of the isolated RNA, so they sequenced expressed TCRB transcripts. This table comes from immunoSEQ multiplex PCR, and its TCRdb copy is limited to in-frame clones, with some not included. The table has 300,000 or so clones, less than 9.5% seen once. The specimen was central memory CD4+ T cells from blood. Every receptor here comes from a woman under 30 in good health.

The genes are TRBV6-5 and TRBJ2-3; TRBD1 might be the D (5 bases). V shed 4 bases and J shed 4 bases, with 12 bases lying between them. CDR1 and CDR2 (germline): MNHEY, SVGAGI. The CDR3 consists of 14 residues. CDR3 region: CASSSPPGSDTQYF. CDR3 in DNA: TGTGCCAGCAGTTCCCCGCCAGGGTCAGATACGCAGTATTTT.

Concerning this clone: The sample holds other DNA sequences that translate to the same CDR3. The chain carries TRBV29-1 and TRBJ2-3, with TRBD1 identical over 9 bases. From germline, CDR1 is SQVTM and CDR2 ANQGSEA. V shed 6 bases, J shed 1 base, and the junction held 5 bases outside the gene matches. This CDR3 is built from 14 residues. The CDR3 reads CSVDRGEGTDTQYF. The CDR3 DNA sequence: TGCAGCGTCGACAGGGGGGAAGGCACAGATACGCAGTATTTT.

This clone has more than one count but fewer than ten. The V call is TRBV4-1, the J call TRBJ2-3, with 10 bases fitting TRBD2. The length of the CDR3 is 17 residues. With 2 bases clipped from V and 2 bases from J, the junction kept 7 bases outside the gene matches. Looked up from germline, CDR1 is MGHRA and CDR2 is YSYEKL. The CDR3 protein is CASSQPLSGRDTDTQYF. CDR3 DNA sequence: TGCGCCAGCAGCCAACCATTAAGCGGGAGGGACACAGATACGCAGTATTTT.

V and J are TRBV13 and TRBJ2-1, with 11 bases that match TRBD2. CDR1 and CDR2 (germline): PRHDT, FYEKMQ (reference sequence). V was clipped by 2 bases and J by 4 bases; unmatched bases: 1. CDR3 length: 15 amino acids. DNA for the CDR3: TGTGCCAGCAGCTTACGACTAGCGGGGTACAATGAGCAGTTCTTC. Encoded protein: CASSLRLAGYNEQFF.

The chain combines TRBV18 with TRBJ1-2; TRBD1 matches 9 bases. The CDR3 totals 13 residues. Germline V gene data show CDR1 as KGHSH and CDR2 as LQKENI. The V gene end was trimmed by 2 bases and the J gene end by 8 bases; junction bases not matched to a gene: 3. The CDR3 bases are TGTGCCAGCTCACCATGGACAGGGGAAGGCTACACCTTC. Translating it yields CASSPWTGEGYTF.

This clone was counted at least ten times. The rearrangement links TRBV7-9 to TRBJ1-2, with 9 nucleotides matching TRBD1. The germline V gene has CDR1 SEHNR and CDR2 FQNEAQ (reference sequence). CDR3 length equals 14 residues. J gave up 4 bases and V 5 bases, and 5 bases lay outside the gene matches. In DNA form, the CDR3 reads TGTGCCAGCAGCACGGGACAGGGAAGCTATGGCTACACCTTC. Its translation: CASSTGQGSYGYTF. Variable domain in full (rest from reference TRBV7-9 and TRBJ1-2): DTGVSQNPRHKITKRGQNVTFRCDPISEHNRLYWYRQTLGQGPEFLTYFQNEAQLEKSRLLSDRFSAERPKGSFSTLEIQRTEQGDSAMYLCASSTGQGSYGYTFGSGTRLTVV.

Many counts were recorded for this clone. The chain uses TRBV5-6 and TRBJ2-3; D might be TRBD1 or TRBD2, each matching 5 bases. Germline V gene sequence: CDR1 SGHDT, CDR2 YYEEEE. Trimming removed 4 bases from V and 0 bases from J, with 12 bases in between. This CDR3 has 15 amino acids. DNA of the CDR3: TGTGCCAGCAGCCGGGACGGTCTTAGCACAGATACGCAGTATTTT. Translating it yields CASSRDGLSTDTQYF.

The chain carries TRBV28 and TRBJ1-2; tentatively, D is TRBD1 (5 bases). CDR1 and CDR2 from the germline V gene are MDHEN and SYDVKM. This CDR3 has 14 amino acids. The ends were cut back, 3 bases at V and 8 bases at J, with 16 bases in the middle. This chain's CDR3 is CASSFSGAGLGYTF. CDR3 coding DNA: TGTGCCAGCAGTTTCAGCGGTGCAGGGCTAGGCTACACCTTC.

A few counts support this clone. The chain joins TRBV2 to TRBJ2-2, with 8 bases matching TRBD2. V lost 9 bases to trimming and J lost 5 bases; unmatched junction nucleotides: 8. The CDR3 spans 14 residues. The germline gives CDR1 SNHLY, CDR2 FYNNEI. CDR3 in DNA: TGTGCCAGTCACGTAACGGGAGGGACCGGGGAGCTGTTTTTT. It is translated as CASHVTGGTGELFF.

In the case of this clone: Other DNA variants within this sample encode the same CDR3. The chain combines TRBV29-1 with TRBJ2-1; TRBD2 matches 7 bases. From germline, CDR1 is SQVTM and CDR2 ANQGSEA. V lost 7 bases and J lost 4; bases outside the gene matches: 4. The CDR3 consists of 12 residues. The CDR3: CSGSGTYNEQFF. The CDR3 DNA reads TGCAGCGGGAGCGGGACTTACAATGAGCAGTTCTTC.

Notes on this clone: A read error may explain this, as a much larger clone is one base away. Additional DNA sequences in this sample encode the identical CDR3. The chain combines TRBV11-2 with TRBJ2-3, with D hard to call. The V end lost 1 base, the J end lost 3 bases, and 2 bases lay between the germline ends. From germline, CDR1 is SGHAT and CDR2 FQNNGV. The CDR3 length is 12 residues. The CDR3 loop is CASSLVTDTQYF. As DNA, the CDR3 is TGTGCCAGCAGCTTAGTTACAGATACGCAGTATTTT.

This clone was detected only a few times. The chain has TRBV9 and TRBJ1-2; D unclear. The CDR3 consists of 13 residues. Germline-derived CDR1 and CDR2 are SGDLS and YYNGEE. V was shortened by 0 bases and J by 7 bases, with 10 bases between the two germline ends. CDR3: CASSVGSGSGYTF. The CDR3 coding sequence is TGTGCCAGCAGCGTAGGAAGTGGATCTGGCTACACCTTC.

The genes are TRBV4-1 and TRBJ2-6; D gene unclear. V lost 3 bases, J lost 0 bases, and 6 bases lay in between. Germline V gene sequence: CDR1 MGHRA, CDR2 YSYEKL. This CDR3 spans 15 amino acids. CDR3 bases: TGCGCCAGCAGCCAGGAGAACTCTGGGGCCAACGTCCTGACTTTC. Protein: CASSQENSGANVLTF.

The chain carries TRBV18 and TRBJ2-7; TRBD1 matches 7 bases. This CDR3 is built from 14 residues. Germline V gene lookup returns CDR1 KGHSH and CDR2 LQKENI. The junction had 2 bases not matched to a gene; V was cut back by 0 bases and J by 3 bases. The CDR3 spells CASSPPTGSYEQYF. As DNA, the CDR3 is TGTGCCAGCTCACCACCGACAGGGAGCTACGAGCAGTACTTC.

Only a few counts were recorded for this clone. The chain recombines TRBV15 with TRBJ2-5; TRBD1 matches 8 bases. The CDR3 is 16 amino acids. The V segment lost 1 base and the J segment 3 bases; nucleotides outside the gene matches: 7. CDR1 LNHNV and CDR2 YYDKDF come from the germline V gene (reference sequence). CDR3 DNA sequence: TGTGCCACCAGCAGAGGCTCACAGGGGGGAGAAGAGACCCAGTACTTC. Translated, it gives CATSRGSQGGEETQYF.

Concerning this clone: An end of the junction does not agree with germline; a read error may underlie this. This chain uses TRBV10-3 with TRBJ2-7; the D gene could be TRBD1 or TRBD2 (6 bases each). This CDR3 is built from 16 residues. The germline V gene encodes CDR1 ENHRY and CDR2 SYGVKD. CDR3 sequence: CASSYSPGGIFYEQYF. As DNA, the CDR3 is TGTGCCAGCAGTTACTCCCCCGGGGGCATTTTCTACGAGCAGTACTTC.

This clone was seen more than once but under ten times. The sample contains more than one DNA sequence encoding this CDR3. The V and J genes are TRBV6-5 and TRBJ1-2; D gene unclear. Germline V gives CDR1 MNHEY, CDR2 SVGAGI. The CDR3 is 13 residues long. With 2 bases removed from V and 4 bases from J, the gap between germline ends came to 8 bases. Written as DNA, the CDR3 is TGTGCCAGCAGTTACAGGGATTCCTATGGCTACACCTTC. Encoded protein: CASSYRDSYGYTF.

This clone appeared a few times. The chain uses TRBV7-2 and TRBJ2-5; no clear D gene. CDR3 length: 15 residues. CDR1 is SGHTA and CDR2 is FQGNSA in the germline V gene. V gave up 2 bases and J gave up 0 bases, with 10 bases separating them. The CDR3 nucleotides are TGTGCCAGCAGCTTAAAACCGTGGGACCAAGAGACCCAGTACTTC. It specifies CASSLKPWDQETQYF.

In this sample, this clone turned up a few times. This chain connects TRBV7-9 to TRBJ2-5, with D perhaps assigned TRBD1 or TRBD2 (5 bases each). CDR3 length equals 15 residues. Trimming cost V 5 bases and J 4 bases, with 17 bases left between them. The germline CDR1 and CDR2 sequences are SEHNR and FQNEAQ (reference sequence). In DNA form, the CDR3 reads TGTGCCAGCAGCCGCTTTTCGGGGACGGGAGAGACCCAGTACTTC. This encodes CASSRFSGTGETQYF.

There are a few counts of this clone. In DNA form, the CDR3 reads TGCAGCGTTGATCGGAGAGGCTATGGCTACACCTTC. This codes for CSVDRRGYGYTF. This sequence joins TRBV29-1 and TRBJ1-2; D not certain. This CDR3 is built from 12 residues. V shed 3 bases and J shed 4 bases, with 9 bases lying between them. Germline CDR1 reads SQVTM; CDR2 reads ANQGSEA.

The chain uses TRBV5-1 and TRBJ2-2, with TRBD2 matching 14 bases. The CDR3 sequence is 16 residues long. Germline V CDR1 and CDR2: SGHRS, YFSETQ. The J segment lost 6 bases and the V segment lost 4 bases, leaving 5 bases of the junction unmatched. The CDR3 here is CASSTGTSGSPGELFF. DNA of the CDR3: TGCGCCAGCAGCACCGGGACTAGCGGGAGTCCCGGGGAGCTGTTTTTT.

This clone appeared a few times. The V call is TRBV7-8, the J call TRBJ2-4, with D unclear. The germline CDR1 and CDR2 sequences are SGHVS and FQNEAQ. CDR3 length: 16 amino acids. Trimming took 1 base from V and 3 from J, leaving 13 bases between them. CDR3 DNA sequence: TGTGCCAGCAGCTTAGATCGCGCCGCGAACAAAAACATTCAGTACTTC. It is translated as CASSLDRAANKNIQYF.

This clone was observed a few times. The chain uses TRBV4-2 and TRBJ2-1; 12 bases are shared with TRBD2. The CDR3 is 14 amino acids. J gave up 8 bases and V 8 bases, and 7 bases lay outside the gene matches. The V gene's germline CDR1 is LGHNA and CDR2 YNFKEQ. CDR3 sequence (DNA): TGTGCCAGCTCGTCTAGCGGGAGGGTGGATGAGCAGTTCTTC. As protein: CASSSSGRVDEQFF.

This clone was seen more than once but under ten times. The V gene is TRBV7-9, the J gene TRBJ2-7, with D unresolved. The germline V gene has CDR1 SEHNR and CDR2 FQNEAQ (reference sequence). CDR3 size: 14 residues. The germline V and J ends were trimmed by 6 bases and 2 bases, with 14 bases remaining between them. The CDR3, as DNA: TGTGCCAGCAGTGTAAACACACACCCCTACGAGCAGTACTTC. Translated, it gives CASSVNTHPYEQYF.

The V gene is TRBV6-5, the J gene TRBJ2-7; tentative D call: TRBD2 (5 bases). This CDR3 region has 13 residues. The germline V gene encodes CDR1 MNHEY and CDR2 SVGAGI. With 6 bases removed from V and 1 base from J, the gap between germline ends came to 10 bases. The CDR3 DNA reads TGTGCCAGCAGACTCGGGAATTCCTACGAGCAGTACTTC. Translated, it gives CASRLGNSYEQYF.

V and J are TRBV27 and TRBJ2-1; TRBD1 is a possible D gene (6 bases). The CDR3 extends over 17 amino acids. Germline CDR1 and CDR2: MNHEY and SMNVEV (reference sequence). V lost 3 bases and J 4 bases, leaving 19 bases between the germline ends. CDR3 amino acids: CASSFGVGTRGYNEQFF. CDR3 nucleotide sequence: TGTGCCAGCAGTTTCGGGGTTGGAACTAGGGGGTACAATGAGCAGTTCTTC.

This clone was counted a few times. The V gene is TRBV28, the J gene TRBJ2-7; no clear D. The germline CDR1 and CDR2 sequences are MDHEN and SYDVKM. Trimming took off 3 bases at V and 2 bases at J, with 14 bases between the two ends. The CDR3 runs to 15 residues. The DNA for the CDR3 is TGTGCCAGCAGTTTCTTCCGAGAACCTCCCTACGAGCAGTACTTC. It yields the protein CASSFFREPPYEQYF.

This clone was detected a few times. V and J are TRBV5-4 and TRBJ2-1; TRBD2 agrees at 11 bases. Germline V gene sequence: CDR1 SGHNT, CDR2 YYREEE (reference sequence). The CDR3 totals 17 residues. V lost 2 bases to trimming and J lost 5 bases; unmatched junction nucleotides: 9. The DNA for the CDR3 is TGTGCCAGCAGCTTCTATATAGCGGGAGGGACAGACAATGAGCAGTTCTTC. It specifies CASSFYIAGGTDNEQFF.